A single sample gave rise to the 11 T cell receptor beta chains below, sequenced in a study of spatial heterogeneity in lung cancer. Regarding time point: sample taken at primary tumor resection. Frozen PBMC, nontumor lung or tumor provided whole RNA, which was sequenced unsorted. TCRdb analysed the 5' RACE reads with MiXCR anew, one entry per CDR3 protein. Among around 60,000 distinct CDR3 sequences, approximately 8% were seen once, and the ten largest hold over 12%. Sequences were derived from PBMCs, sampled at surgery. All receptors derive from a female donor with early-stage non-small cell lung cancer.

The sample holds many counts of this clonotype. The chain has TRBV6-6 and TRBJ2-5, with D possibly matching TRBD2 (5 bases). Trimming took 8 bases from V and 4 from J, leaving 8 bases between them. Germline-derived CDR1 and CDR2 are MNHNY and SVGAGI (reference sequence). The CDR3 is made up of 11 amino acids. CDR3 DNA sequence: TGTGCCAGCGGACTGGGAGAGACCCAGTACTTC. Protein product: CASGLGETQYF.

This clonotype was observed many times. The chain is built from TRBV7-3 and TRBJ1-2; 10 bases agree with TRBD1. Per the germline V gene, CDR1 is SGHTA and CDR2 is FQGTGA. The CDR3 is made up of 14 amino acids. Germline trimming cut 5 bases from V and 4 bases from J; bases unmatched to any gene: 4. CDR3 bases: TGTGCCAGCAGCCCGACAGGGGGCAGCTATGGCTACACCTTC. Its translation: CASSPTGGSYGYTF.

V usage is TRBV20-1 and J usage is TRBJ1-2; D gene unclear. The V end lost 6 bases, the J end lost 4 bases, and 12 bases lay between the germline ends. The CDR3 sequence is 12 residues long. Germline lookup yields CDR1 DFQATT and CDR2 SNEGSKA (reference sequence). This CDR3 reads CSAPPPAYGYTF. The CDR3 DNA reads TGCAGTGCCCCCCCCCCAGCCTATGGCTACACCTTC.

This clonotype was observed a handful of times. The chain couples TRBV20-1 to TRBJ2-7; 7 nucleotides agree with TRBD2. The CDR3 extends over 14 amino acids. The trim removed 3 bases at V and 4 bases at J, leaving 9 bases unmatched. Per the germline V gene, CDR1 is DFQATT and CDR2 is SNEGSKA (reference sequence). The CDR3: CSASPLLGGYEQYF. The DNA for the CDR3 is TGCAGTGCTAGCCCCCTATTGGGGGGGTACGAGCAGTACTTC.

This clonotype was found a few times. A read error may account for a junction end that differs from germline. The rearrangement links TRBV2 to TRBJ2-1; the match to TRBD2 covers 14 bases. The CDR3 contains 14 residues. Germline V gives CDR1 SNHLY, CDR2 FYNNEI. This CDR3 is CASRDGTSGGRHIF. DNA for the CDR3: TGTGCCAGCAGGGATGGGACTAGCGGGGGCAGGCACATCTTC.

In its sample, this clonotype is medium-sized. The chain recombines TRBV20-1 with TRBJ1-5; 8 bases align to TRBD1. The junction had 4 bases not matched to a gene; V was cut back by 4 bases and J by 2 bases. The CDR3 is made up of 14 amino acids. Germline V gives CDR1 DFQATT, CDR2 SNEGSKA (reference sequence). The CDR3 spells CSATATGGNQPQHF. CDR3 bases: TGCAGTGCTACCGCGACAGGGGGCAATCAGCCCCAGCATTTT.

This clonotype was observed a handful of times. The chain links TRBV7-8 to TRBJ1-2, with 10 bases fitting TRBD1. The ends lost 1 base at V and 4 bases at J; junction bases unmatched: 3. Germline CDR1 reads SGHVS; CDR2 reads FQNEAQ. The CDR3 is 15 amino acids. The CDR3 region has the DNA TGTGCCAGCAGCTTAGATGACAGGGGGCTCTATGGCTACACCTTC. It yields the protein CASSLDDRGLYGYTF.

This rearrangement joins TRBV5-8 to TRBJ2-1; D remains ambiguous. The CDR3 covers 15 residues. Germline values: CDR1 SGHTS, CDR2 YDEGEE. V lost 5 bases and J 0 bases, leaving 12 bases between the germline ends. The CDR3 sequence is CASSSDTSSYNEQFF. The CDR3 nucleotides are TGTGCCAGCAGTTCTGACACGAGCTCCTACAATGAGCAGTTCTTC.

This clonotype was detected ten times or more. V gene TRBV6-6 combines with J gene TRBJ1-1; weak D call: TRBD1 (6 bases). Germline V gene data show CDR1 as MNHNY and CDR2 as SVGAGI (reference sequence). The CDR3 is made up of 13 amino acids. The germline V and J ends were trimmed by 6 bases and 0 bases, with 8 bases remaining between them. DNA of the CDR3: TGTGCCAGCAGGGACAGTTTGAACACTGAAGCTTTCTTT. This codes for CASRDSLNTEAFF.

The sample holds many counts of this clonotype. V is TRBV20-1 and J is TRBJ1-2, with TRBD1 matching over 9 bases. Germline V lookup: CDR1 DFQATT, CDR2 SNEGSKA (reference sequence). The CDR3 length is 16 residues. Trimming cost V 5 bases and J 0 bases; bases outside gene matches: 10. The CDR3 sequence is CSAPGQGRPTNYGYTF. For the CDR3, the DNA is TGCAGTGCTCCTGGACAGGGGAGACCGACTAACTATGGCTACACCTTC.

The CDR3 DNA is TGCGCCAGCAGCTCCGGGGGCGACTATGGCTACACCTTC. Translation gives CASSSGGDYGYTF. The V call is TRBV5-1, the J call TRBJ1-2; a weak D match, TRBD1 (6 bases). The V gene's germline CDR1 is SGHRS and CDR2 YFSETQ. V was shortened by 3 bases and J by 3 bases, with 9 bases between the two germline ends. This CDR3 comprises 13 residues.